The rows below give T cell receptor beta chains drawn from one sample of a study of cytomegalovirus exposure and HLA in healthy donors. The method was immunoSEQ multiplex PCR; TCRdb's version includes in-frame clones alone and lacks a portion of them. The table shows about 150,000 clones, with 80% occurring only once. Sequencing was carried out using PBMCs. The origin of the receptors is a woman in her 40s in good health and CMV-seropositive. The CDR3 runs from the conserved cysteine through the conserved F or W. The D gene is left open where the match is weak. Clone size is given for some rows only: seen once, a few or many times, or a class if the clone is expanded.

V: TRBV20-1
D: .
J: TRBJ2-5
size: .
DNA: TGCAGTGCTAGGGCCTGGGAGACCCAGTACTTC
CDR3: CSARAWETQYF

V: TRBV7-9
D: TRBD1
J: TRBJ1-1
size: .
DNA: TGTGCCAGCAGCCCTGTCCCTGACAGGGGGTACAACACTGAAGCTTTCTTT
CDR3: CASSPVPDRGYNTEAFF

V: TRBV19
D: .
J: TRBJ2-1
size: .
DNA: TGTGCCAGTAGTACCCGGTACAATGAGCAGTTCTTC
CDR3: CASSTRYNEQFF

V: TRBV20-1
D: .
J: TRBJ2-5
size: .
DNA: TGTAGTATAGCCCCAGAGACCCAGTACTTC
CDR3: CSIAPETQYF

V: TRBV7-2
D: TRBD2
J: TRBJ2-1
size: .
DNA: TGTGCCAGCAGCCGTAGCGGGGGCTCCTACAATGAGCAGTTCTTC
CDR3: CASSRSGGSYNEQFF

V: TRBV5-1
D: .
J: TRBJ2-3
size: once
DNA: TGCGCCAGCAGCTCCCCGGAGACAGACACAGATACGCAGTATTTT
CDR3: CASSSPETDTDTQYF

V: TRBV25-1
D: .
J: TRBJ2-1
size: .
DNA: TGTGCCAGCAGCCGACAGACGCTTTCCTACAATGAGCAGTTCTTC
CDR3: CASSRQTLSYNEQFF

V: TRBV11-2
D: TRBD2
J: TRBJ2-3
size: few
DNA: TGTGCCAGCAGGGTATGGGGAGGGCCAGTAGATACGCAGTATTTT
CDR3: CASRVWGGPVDTQYF

V: TRBV6-1
D: TRBD1
J: TRBJ2-5
size: .
DNA: TGTGCCAGCAGTGTACAGGGGGGTGGCGAGACCCAGTACTTC
CDR3: CASSVQGGGETQYF

V: TRBV4-1
D: .
J: TRBJ1-1
size: .
DNA: TGCGCCAGCAGCCTAGGCCGGGGGAGGAACACTGAAGCTTTCTTT
CDR3: CASSLGRGRNTEAFF

V: TRBV5-4
D: .
J: TRBJ2-7
size: .
DNA: TGTGCCAGCAGCTTGGGTCGGGGGGCACACTACGAGCAGTACTTC
CDR3: CASSLGRGAHYEQYF

V: TRBV5-1
D: TRBD1
J: TRBJ2-6
size: .
DNA: TGCGCCAGCAGCAGTAGACCGGGACAGGGGCCGTCTGGGGCCAACGTCCTGACTTTC
CDR3: CASSSRPGQGPSGANVLTF

V: TRBV2
D: TRBD1
J: TRBJ1-5
size: .
DNA: TGTGCCAGCAGAGAACGGGACAGGGACAATCAGCCCCAGCATTTT
CDR3: CASRERDRDNQPQHF

V: TRBV2
D: TRBD2
J: TRBJ2-2
size: once
DNA: TGTGCCAGCAGTGCTAGTAGCGGGAGGATCGGGGAGCTGTTTTTT
CDR3: CASSASSGRIGELFF

V: TRBV4-2
D: TRBD2
J: TRBJ2-5
size: .
DNA: TGTGCCAGCAGCCGCGGTAGCGGGAGTAGTGGGGAGACCCAGTACTTC
CDR3: CASSRGSGSSGETQYF

V: TRBV5-1
D: .
J: TRBJ1-1
size: once
DNA: TGCGCCAGCAGCTCAGGATTTGGGAACACTGAAGCTTTCTTT
CDR3: CASSSGFGNTEAFF

V: TRBV10-3
D: TRBD2
J: TRBJ2-3
size: .
DNA: TGTGCCATCAGTGAGACTAGCGGGGGATCCACAGATACGCAGTATTTT
CDR3: CAISETSGGSTDTQYF

V: TRBV10-3
D: .
J: TRBJ1-1
size: .
DNA: TGTGCCATCAAAGGGGGAGTGAACACTGAAGCTTTCTTT
CDR3: CAIKGGVNTEAFF

V: TRBV27
D: .
J: TRBJ2-7
size: .
DNA: TGTGCCAGCAGTCCCCGGAGCGGTCTCTACGAGCAGTACTTC
CDR3: CASSPRSGLYEQYF

V: TRBV12-5
D: .
J: TRBJ2-7
size: .
DNA: TGTGCTAGTGGTTTGGTCGCGGGAAACTACGAGCAGTACTTC
CDR3: CASGLVAGNYEQYF

V: TRBV27
D: TRBD2
J: TRBJ2-3
size: .
DNA: TGTGCCAGCAGTTGGGGGACTACATCCACAGATACGCAGTATTTT
CDR3: CASSWGTTSTDTQYF

V: TRBV2
D: TRBD2
J: TRBJ2-7
size: once
DNA: TGTGCCAGCATTAACCTGGGACTAGCGGGGCTTAGCTCCTACGAGCAGTACTTC
CDR3: CASINLGLAGLSSYEQYF

V: TRBV15
D: TRBD2
J: TRBJ2-7
size: .
DNA: TGTGCCACCAGCAGAGAGGTGGGAGGGTACTACGAGCAGTACTTC
CDR3: CATSREVGGYYEQYF

V: TRBV2
D: .
J: TRBJ1-4
size: once
DNA: TGTGCCAGCAGTGCCTCCCCGGGGGGAAAACTGTTTTTT
CDR3: CASSASPGGKLFF

V: TRBV30
D: TRBD1
J: TRBJ1-5
size: .
DNA: TGTGCCTGGAGGTCCGACAGGGGAAATCAGCCCCAGCATTTT
CDR3: CAWRSDRGNQPQHF

V: TRBV6-5
D: .
J: TRBJ1-2
size: .
DNA: TGTGCCAGCACCCCAGTCGGGTCAGGGAAATATGGCTACACCTTC
CDR3: CASTPVGSGKYGYTF